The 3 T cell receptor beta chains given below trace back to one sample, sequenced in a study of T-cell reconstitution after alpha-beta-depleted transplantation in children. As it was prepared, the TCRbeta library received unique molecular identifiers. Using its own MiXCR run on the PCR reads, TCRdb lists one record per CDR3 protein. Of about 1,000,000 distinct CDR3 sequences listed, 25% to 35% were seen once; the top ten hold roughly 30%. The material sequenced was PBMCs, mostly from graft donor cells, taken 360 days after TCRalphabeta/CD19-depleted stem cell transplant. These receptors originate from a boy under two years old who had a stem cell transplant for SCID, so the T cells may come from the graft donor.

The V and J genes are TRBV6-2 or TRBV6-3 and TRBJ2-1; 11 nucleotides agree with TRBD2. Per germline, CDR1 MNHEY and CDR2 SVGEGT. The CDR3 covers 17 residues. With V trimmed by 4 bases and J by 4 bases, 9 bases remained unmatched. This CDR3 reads CASSSLLSGGAYNEQFF. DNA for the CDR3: TGTGCCAGCAGTTCCCTCCTTAGCGGGGGGGCTTACAATGAGCAGTTCTTC.

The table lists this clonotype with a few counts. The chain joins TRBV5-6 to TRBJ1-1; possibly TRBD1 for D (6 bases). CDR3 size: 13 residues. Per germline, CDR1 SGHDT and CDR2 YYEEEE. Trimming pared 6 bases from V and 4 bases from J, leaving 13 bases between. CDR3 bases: TGTGCCAGCACCACGCACAGGGTCACTGAAGCTTTCTTT. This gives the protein CASTTHRVTEAFF.

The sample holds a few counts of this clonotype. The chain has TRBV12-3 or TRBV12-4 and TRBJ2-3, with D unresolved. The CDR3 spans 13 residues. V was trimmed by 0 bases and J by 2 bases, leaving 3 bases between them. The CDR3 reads CASSLAITDTQYF. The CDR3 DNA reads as TGTGCCAGCAGTTTAGCCATCACAGATACGCAGTATTTT.